This T cell receptor (beta chain) comes out of a study of T cell changes during pregnancy in multiple sclerosis (dated by TCRdb to between 2017 and 2020). In terms of the full investigation: Changes in the T cell repertoire over the course of pregnancy were examined in this study in women with multiple sclerosis.

In the case of this clone: Its antigen target is currently unknown. Per-base quality was not reported, and no clone a single base away is much larger than it.

The germline V gene specifies SGHDT as CDR1 and YYEEEE as CDR2. Spanning cysteine to phenylalanine, the CDR3 consists of 14 amino acids. The retained sequence is limited to the CDR3, 42 bases, with the frame set at the first base. V trim: 2 bases; J trim: 6 bases; unmatched bases: 5. Library construction relied on the immunoSEQ multiplex PCR assay. TCRdb holds this immuneACCESS table with in-frame rearrangements only. Some clones are missing; in checked studies, unresolved V genes explain under half, and the rest has no known cause. Across this sample there are 50,000 to 60,000 clones, with roughly nine tenths seen only once. The ten largest clones capture around 2.1% of the sample.

The source was peripheral blood, collected in the first trimester of pregnancy. The receptor comes from a female donor in good health, enrolled as a control in a pregnancy study. The chain is assembled from TRBV5-6 and TRBJ2-5; 9 bases in the junction line up with TRBD2. The DNA sequence is TGTGCCAGCAGCTTCGCGGGGGGGCGGAAGACCCAGTACTTC. Protein translation: CASSFAGGRKTQYF.